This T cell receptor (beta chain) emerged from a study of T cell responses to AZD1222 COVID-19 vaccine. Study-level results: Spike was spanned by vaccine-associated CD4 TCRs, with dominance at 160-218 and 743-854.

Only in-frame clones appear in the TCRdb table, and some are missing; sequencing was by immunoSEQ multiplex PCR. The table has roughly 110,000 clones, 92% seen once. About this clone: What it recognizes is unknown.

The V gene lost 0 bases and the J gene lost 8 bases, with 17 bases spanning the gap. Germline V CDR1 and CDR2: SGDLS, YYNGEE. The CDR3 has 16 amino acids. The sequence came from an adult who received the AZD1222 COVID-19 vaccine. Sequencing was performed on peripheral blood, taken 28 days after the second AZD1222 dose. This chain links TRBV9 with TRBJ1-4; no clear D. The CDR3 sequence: CASSVGRSREREKLFF. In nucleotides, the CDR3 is TGTGCCAGCAGCGTAGGGAGAAGCCGTGAGCGCGAAAAACTGTTTTTT.